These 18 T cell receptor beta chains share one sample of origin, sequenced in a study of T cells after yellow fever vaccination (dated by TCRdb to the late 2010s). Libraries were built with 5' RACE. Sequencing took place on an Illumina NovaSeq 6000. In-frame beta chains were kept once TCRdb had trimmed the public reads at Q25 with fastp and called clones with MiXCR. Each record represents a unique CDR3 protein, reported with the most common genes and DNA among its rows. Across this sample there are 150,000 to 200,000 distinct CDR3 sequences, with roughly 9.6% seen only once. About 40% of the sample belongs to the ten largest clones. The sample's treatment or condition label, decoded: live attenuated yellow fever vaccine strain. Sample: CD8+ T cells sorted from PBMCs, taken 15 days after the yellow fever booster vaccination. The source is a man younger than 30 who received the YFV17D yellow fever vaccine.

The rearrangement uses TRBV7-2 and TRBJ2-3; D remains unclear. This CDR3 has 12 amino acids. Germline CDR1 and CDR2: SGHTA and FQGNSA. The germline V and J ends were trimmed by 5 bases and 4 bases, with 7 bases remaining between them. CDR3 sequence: CASSRPADTQYF. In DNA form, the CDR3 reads TGTGCCAGCAGCCGACCGGCAGATACGCAGTATTTT.

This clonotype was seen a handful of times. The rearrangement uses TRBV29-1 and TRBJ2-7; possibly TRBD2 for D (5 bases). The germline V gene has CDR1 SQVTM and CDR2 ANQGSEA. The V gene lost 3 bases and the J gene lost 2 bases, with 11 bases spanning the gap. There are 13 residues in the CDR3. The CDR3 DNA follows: TGCAGCGTTGAGGTCACCGGGGCCTACGAGCAGTACTTC. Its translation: CSVEVTGAYEQYF.

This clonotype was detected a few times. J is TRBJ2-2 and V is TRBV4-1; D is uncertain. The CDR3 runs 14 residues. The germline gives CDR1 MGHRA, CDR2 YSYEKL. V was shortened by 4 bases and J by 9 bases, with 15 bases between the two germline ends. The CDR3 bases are TGCGCCAGCAGCCCAAGCCCGACCCCCCGGGAGCTGTTTTTT. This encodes CASSPSPTPRELFF.

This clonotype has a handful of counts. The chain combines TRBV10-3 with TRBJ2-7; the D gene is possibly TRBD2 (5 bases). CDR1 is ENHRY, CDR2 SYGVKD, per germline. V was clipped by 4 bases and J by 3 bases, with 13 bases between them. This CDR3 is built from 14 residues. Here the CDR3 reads CAISAHLTSYEQYF. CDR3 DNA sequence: TGTGCCATCAGTGCCCATCTAACTAGCTACGAGCAGTACTTC.

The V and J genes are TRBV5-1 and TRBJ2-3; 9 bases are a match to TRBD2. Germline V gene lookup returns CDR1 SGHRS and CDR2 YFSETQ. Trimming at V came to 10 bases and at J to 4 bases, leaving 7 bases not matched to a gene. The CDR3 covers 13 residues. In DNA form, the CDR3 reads TGCGCCGGGCGGGGGGGGCCAGCAGATACGCAGTATTTT. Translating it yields CAGRGGPADTQYF.

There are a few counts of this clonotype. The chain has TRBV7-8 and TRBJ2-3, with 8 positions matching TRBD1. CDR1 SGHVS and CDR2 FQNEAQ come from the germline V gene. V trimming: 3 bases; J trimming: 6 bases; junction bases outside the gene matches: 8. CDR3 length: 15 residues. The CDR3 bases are TGTGCCAGCAGCTTCGGACAGGGATTCTCGGATACGCAGTATTTT. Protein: CASSFGQGFSDTQYF.

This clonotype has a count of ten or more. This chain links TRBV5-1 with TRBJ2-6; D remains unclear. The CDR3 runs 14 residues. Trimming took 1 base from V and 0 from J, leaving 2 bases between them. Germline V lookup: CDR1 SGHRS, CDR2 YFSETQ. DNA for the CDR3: TGCGCCAGCAGCTTGTACTCTGGGGCCAACGTCCTGACTTTC. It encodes CASSLYSGANVLTF.

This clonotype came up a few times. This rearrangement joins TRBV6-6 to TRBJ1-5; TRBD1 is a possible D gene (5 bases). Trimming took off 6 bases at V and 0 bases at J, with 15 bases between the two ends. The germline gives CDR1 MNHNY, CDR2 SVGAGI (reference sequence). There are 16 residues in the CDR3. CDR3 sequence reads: CASRPERGYSNQPQHF. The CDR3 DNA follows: TGTGCCAGCAGACCTGAAAGGGGCTATAGCAATCAGCCCCAGCATTTT.

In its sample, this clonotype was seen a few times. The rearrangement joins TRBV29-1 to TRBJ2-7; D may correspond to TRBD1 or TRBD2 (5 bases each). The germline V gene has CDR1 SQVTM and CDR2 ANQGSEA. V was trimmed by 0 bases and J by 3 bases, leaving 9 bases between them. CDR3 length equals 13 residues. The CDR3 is CSVEDRDRYEQYF. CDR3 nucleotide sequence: TGCAGCGTTGAAGACAGGGACCGCTACGAGCAGTACTTC.

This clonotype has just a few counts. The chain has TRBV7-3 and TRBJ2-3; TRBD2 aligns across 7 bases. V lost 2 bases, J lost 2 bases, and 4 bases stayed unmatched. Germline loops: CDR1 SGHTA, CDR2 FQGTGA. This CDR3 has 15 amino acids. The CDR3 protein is CASSLYSGVTDTQYF. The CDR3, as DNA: TGTGCCAGCAGCTTATACAGCGGGGTCACAGATACGCAGTATTTT.

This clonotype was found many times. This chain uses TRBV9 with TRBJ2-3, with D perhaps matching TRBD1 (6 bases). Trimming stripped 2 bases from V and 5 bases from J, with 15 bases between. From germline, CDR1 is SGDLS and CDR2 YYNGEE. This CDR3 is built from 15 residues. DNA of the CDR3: TGTGCCAGCAGCGTGGGCGTGGGGGCTGAAGATACGCAGTATTTT. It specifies CASSVGVGAEDTQYF. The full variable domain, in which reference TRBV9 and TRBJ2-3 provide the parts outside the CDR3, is DSGVTQTPKHLITATGQRVTLRCSPRSGDLSVYWYQQSLDQGLQFLIQYYNGEERAKGNILERFSAQQFPDLHSELNLSSLELGDSALYFCASSVGVGAEDTQYFGPGTRLTVL.

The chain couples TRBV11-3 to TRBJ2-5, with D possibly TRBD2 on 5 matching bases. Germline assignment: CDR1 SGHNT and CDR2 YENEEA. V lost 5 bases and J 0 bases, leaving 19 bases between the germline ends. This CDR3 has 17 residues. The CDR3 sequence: CASSMAYGLKNQETQYF. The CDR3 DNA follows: TGTGCCAGCAGCATGGCTTATGGACTTAAAAACCAAGAGACCCAGTACTTC.

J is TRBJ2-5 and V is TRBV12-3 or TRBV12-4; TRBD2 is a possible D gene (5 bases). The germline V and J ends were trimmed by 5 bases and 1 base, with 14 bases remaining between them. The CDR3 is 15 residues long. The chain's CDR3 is CASSPEGGIQETQYF. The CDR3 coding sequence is TGTGCCAGCAGTCCCGAAGGAGGCATCCAAGAGACCCAGTACTTC.

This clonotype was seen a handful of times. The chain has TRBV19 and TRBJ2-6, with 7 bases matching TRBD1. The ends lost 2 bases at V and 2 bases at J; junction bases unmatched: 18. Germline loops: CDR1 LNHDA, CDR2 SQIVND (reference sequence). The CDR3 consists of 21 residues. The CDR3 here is CASSITHGETGRWAGANVLTF. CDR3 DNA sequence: TGTGCCAGTAGTATAACTCACGGAGAGACAGGGCGTTGGGCTGGGGCCAACGTCCTGACTTTC.

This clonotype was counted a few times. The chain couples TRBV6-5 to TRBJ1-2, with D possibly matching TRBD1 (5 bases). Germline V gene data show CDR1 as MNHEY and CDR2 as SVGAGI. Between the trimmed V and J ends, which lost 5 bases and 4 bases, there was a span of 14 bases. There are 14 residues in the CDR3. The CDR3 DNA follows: TGTGCCAGCAGTATGACCGGGAGGGGCTATGGCTACACCTTC. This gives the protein CASSMTGRGYGYTF.

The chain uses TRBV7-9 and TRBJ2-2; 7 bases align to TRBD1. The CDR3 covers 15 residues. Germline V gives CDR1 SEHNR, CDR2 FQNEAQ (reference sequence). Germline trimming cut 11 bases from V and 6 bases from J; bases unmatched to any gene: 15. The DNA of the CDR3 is TGTGCCCTCACAATAGGCGACAGGGCATCCGGGGAGCTGTTTTTT. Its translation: CALTIGDRASGELFF.

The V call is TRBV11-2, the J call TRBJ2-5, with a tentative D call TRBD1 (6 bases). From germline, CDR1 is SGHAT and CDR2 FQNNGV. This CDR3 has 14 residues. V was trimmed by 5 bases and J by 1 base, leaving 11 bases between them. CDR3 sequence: CASSQMDSQETQYF. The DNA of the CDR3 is TGTGCCAGCAGCCAGATGGACAGCCAAGAGACCCAGTACTTC.

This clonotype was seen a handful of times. The CDR3 region has the DNA TGCGCCAGCAGTGGCCCGGGCTACACCTTC. This codes for CASSGPGYTF. The chain combines TRBV10-2 with TRBJ1-2, with D unclear. V was trimmed by 4 bases and J by 8 bases, leaving 5 bases between them. The CDR3 is 10 amino acids. Germline assignment: CDR1 WSHSY and CDR2 SAAADI.